A single sample gave rise to the 30 T cell receptor beta chains below, sequenced in a study of shared clonotypes between healthy human individuals (dated by TCRdb to the early 2020s). Library preparation employed the immunoSEQ multiplex PCR assay. TCRdb carries this immuneACCESS record with in-frame sequences only. Its versions omit some clonotypes, under half of them owing to an unresolved V gene in the studies checked, with the rest unexplained. This sample has some 2,100,000 clones in its table, and 90% to 96% of those were observed once. Jointly, the top ten make up 0.1% to 0.15% of the sample. Sequencing was done on a sample of naive CD4+ T cells sorted from blood. The cell subset or site label here, explained by the study, means: CD45RA+ positively selected. The source is a man between 18 and 29 years old in good health.

The gene calls are TRBV30 and TRBJ2-2; TRBD1 matches at 7 bases. The V segment lost 3 bases and the J segment 2 bases; nucleotides outside the gene matches: 6. The length of the CDR3 is 15 residues. Germline CDR1 GTSNPN, CDR2 SVGIG (reference sequence). The CDR3, as DNA: TGTGCCTGGAGGACGACAGGGTTTAACACCGGGGAGCTGTTTTTT. Its translation: CAWRTTGFNTGELFF. Full variable domain (outside the CDR3, taken from reference TRBV30 and TRBJ2-2): SQTIHQWPATLVQPVGSPLSLECTVEGTSNPNLYWYRQAAGRGLQLLFYSVGIGQISSEVPQNLSASRPQDRQFILSSKKLLLSDSGFYLCAWRTTGFNTGELFFGEGSRLTVL.

The chain couples TRBV6-1 to TRBJ1-1; no firm D call. The CDR3 has 13 residues. V lost 0 bases and J 10 bases, leaving 12 bases between the germline ends. Germline CDR1 is MNHNS and CDR2 is SASEGT. The CDR3 DNA reads TGTGCCAGCAGTGAAGCGCTTAAGTCAACAGCTTTCTTT. This translates into CASSEALKSTAFF.

The J gene is TRBJ2-7, the V gene TRBV7-2, with D uncertain. This CDR3 has 13 residues. V was pared by 5 bases and J by 3 bases, with 11 bases between. Germline V CDR1 and CDR2: SGHTA, FQGNSA. The CDR3 sequence is CASSPRNSYEQYF. The CDR3 region has the DNA TGTGCCAGCAGCCCCCGCAACAGCTACGAGCAGTACTTC.

The chain is built from TRBV18 and TRBJ1-4, with TRBD1 matching 12 bases. With 4 bases clipped from V and 1 base from J, the junction kept 1 base outside the gene matches. Per germline, CDR1 KGHSH and CDR2 LQKENI. This CDR3 comprises 16 residues. Here the CDR3 DNA reads TGTGCCAGCTCACGGGACAGGGGGCGAACTAATGAAAAACTGTTTTTT. Amino acid sequence: CASSRDRGRTNEKLFF.

V usage is TRBV27 and J usage is TRBJ2-6; D is perhaps TRBD1 or TRBD2 (5 bases each). The CDR3 length is 17 residues. Trimming took 7 bases from V and 0 from J, leaving 16 bases between them. Germline lookup yields CDR1 MNHEY and CDR2 SMNVEV (reference sequence). The CDR3 spells CASTLDSGGSGANVLTF. In DNA form, the CDR3 reads TGTGCCAGCACGTTAGACAGTGGAGGCTCTGGGGCCAACGTCCTGACTTTC.

The V call is TRBV29-1, the J call TRBJ2-7; TRBD2 is a possible D gene (6 bases). The CDR3 has 11 amino acids. Trimming pared 7 bases from V and 6 bases from J, leaving 13 bases between. Per germline, CDR1 SQVTM and CDR2 ANQGSEA. CDR3 nucleotide sequence: TGCAGCGCAAAGAGGGGAGGCGAGCAGTACTTC. Its protein product is CSAKRGGEQYF.

The CDR3 is CASSLGGGTNGYTF. The CDR3 coding sequence is TGTGCCAGCAGCTTAGGTGGGGGGACGAATGGCTACACCTTC. This chain connects TRBV7-6 to TRBJ1-2; TRBD1 is a possible D gene (5 bases). Germline values: CDR1 SGHVS, CDR2 FNYEAQ. The CDR3 length is 14 residues. Trimming left V 1 base short and J 6 bases short, with 12 bases between.

The rearrangement uses TRBV7-6 and TRBJ1-4; TRBD1 matches 11 bases. The CDR3 runs 17 residues. The V gene end was trimmed by 3 bases and the J gene end by 8 bases; junction bases not matched to a gene: 11. Germline V lookup: CDR1 SGHVS, CDR2 FNYEAQ. For the CDR3, the DNA is TGTGCCAGCAGCTTTCCCGGGACAGGGGGGCAGAGGGAAAAACTGTTTTTT. Residues: CASSFPGTGGQREKLFF.

The J gene is TRBJ2-1, the V gene TRBV6-5; D gene ambiguous. The germline V gene encodes CDR1 MNHEY and CDR2 SVGAGI. CDR3 length: 12 amino acids. V lost 5 bases and J 10 bases, leaving 12 bases between the germline ends. This CDR3 reads CASSRLKGEQFF. CDR3 DNA: TGTGCCAGCAGTCGCTTAAAAGGGGAGCAGTTCTTC.

The J gene is TRBJ2-7, the V gene TRBV5-1; D uncertain. Germline CDR1 and CDR2: SGHRS and YFSETQ. V was clipped by 1 base and J by 5 bases, with 13 bases between them. The CDR3 totals 14 residues. CDR3 in amino acids: CASSLTGNLNEQYF. The CDR3 DNA sequence: TGCGCCAGCAGCTTGACTGGGAATTTGAACGAGCAGTACTTC. Looking up the rest from reference TRBV5-1 and TRBJ2-7 gives the full variable domain: KAGVTQTPRYLIKTRGQQVTLSCSPISGHRSVSWYQQTPGQGLQFLFEYFSETQRNKGNFPGRFSGRQFSNSRSEMNVSTLELGDSALYLCASSLTGNLNEQYFGPGTRLTVT.

This rearrangement joins TRBV6-5 to TRBJ2-7; a possible D gene is TRBD2 (5 bases). The CDR3 covers 12 residues. The V gene's germline CDR1 is MNHEY and CDR2 SVGAGI. With 6 bases removed from V and 6 bases from J, the gap between germline ends came to 12 bases. CDR3 loop: CASSLRRGEQYF. DNA of the CDR3: TGTGCCAGCAGCCTCCGCCGGGGCGAGCAGTACTTC.

V usage is TRBV10-1 and J usage is TRBJ1-2, with D maybe TRBD1 (6 bases). The CDR3 is 14 residues long. Germline CDR1 reads WNHNN; CDR2 reads SYGVQD (reference sequence). The V end lost 8 bases, the J end lost 3 bases, and 16 bases lay between the germline ends. The CDR3 DNA is TGCGCCAGCCCTAAACGACAGGAACACTATGGCTACACCTTC. Translated, it gives CASPKRQEHYGYTF.

The chain has TRBV5-4 and TRBJ2-1; 8 bases agree with TRBD2. CDR1 is SGHNT, CDR2 YYREEE, per germline (reference sequence). The junction had 5 bases not matched to a gene; V was cut back by 1 base and J by 5 bases. The CDR3 sequence is 15 residues long. CDR3 sequence (DNA): TGTGCCAGCAGCTTGTTACTAGCGGACCACAATGAGCAGTTCTTC. It is translated as CASSLLLADHNEQFF.

The V gene is TRBV10-1, the J gene TRBJ2-1; D gene ambiguous. Trimming shortened V by 10 bases and J by 0 bases, and 16 bases separated the two germline ends. The germline V gene has CDR1 WNHNN and CDR2 SYGVQD (reference sequence). This CDR3 has 15 residues. The CDR3 protein is CATRGTSHSYNEQFF. CDR3 nucleotide sequence: TGCGCCACCCGAGGCACATCTCACTCCTACAATGAGCAGTTCTTC.

V usage is TRBV5-1 and J usage is TRBJ2-5; D call uncertain. CDR1 is SGHRS and CDR2 is YFSETQ in the germline V gene. V was clipped by 2 bases and J by 5 bases, with 7 bases between them. The CDR3 loop spans 12 amino acids. CDR3 sequence (DNA): TGCGCCAGCAGCTTTGCATTGGAGACCCAGTACTTC. Translation: CASSFALETQYF.

The chain has TRBV4-1 and TRBJ2-1; 7 positions match TRBD1. The V gene's germline CDR1 is MGHRA and CDR2 YSYEKL. There are 17 residues in the CDR3. V was pared by 3 bases and J by 5 bases, with 13 bases of the junction left unmatched. CDR3 coding DNA: TGCGCCAGCAGCCATTTGATCCGGGACAGAAGGGACAATGAGCAGTTCTTC. Its translation is CASSHLIRDRRDNEQFF.

This chain links TRBV10-1 with TRBJ2-3; 8 bases line up with TRBD2. The CDR3 sequence is 16 residues long. The germline V gene encodes CDR1 WNHNN and CDR2 SYGVQD (reference sequence). With V trimmed by 0 bases and J by 1 base, 3 bases remained unmatched. CDR3 nucleotide sequence: TGCGCCAGCAGTGAGTCAAACGGGGGGGGCACAGATACGCAGTATTTT. Translation gives CASSESNGGGTDTQYF.

For the CDR3, the DNA is TGTGCCTGGAGTGTATCGCGAGATACGCAGTATTTT. This gives the protein CAWSVSRDTQYF. This chain uses TRBV30 with TRBJ2-3; no firm D call. Trimming left V 0 bases short and J 5 bases short, with 6 bases between. The V gene's germline CDR1 is GTSNPN and CDR2 SVGIG (reference sequence). This CDR3 contains 12 residues.

The chain uses TRBV9 and TRBJ2-5, with D uncertain. The CDR3 sequence is 13 residues long. V was pared by 0 bases and J by 4 bases, with 7 bases between. CDR1 SGDLS and CDR2 YYNGEE come from the germline V gene. The CDR3: CASSVDSAETQYF. CDR3 nucleotide sequence: TGTGCCAGCAGCGTAGACTCTGCAGAGACCCAGTACTTC. The full variable domain, its missing parts supplied by reference TRBV9 and TRBJ2-5, is DSGVTQTPKHLITATGQRVTLRCSPRSGDLSVYWYQQSLDQGLQFLIQYYNGEERAKGNILERFSAQQFPDLHSELNLSSLELGDSALYFCASSVDSAETQYFGPGTRLLVL.

V and J are TRBV5-8 and TRBJ1-1; the D is unclear. V was trimmed by 2 bases and J by 3 bases, leaving 11 bases between them. CDR3 size: 14 residues. Germline V gene lookup returns CDR1 SGHTS and CDR2 YDEGEE. In DNA form, the CDR3 reads TGTGCCAGCAGCTTCCGTCTCGCGGACACTGAAGCTTTCTTT. It encodes CASSFRLADTEAFF.

Concerning this clone: The sample holds other DNA sequences that translate to the same CDR3. The chain couples TRBV5-1 to TRBJ1-3; a weak D match, TRBD1 (5 bases). The V gene lost 0 bases and the J gene lost 0 bases, with 10 bases spanning the gap. Germline V gene sequence: CDR1 SGHRS, CDR2 YFSETQ. The CDR3 contains 16 residues. CDR3 sequence reads: CASSLAGASSGNTIYF. For the CDR3, the DNA is TGCGCCAGCAGCTTGGCTGGGGCTAGCTCTGGAAACACCATATATTTT.

The chain joins TRBV30 to TRBJ1-5; D not certain. The CDR3 length is 13 residues. CDR1 GTSNPN and CDR2 SVGIG come from the germline V gene (reference sequence). V was pared by 1 base and J by 1 base, with 5 bases between. The CDR3 DNA reads TGTGCCTGGAGTGAGTTAAGCAATCAGCCCCAGCATTTT. It translates to CAWSELSNQPQHF.

About this clone: Different DNA sequences within this sample yield the same CDR3. V gene TRBV10-3 combines with J gene TRBJ2-7; 12 positions match TRBD2. Germline assignment: CDR1 ENHRY and CDR2 SYGVKD. This CDR3 region has 14 residues. The V and J ends lost 6 bases and 2 bases, in that order; junction bases with no gene match: 2. The chain's CDR3 is CAISTSGGTYEQYF. The CDR3 region has the DNA TGTGCCATCAGCACTAGCGGGGGGACCTACGAGCAGTACTTC.

V is TRBV30 and J is TRBJ1-1; D ambiguous. The CDR3 has 12 residues. Germline V gene sequence: CDR1 GTSNPN, CDR2 SVGIG (reference sequence). The ends were cut back, 8 bases at V and 2 bases at J, with 12 bases in the middle. The CDR3, as DNA: TGTGCCCATAATAACCATAACACTGAAGCTTTCTTT. Translation: CAHNNHNTEAFF. Full variable domain (remainder filled in from reference TRBV30 and TRBJ1-1): SQTIHQWPATLVQPVGSPLSLECTVEGTSNPNLYWYRQAAGRGLQLLFYSVGIGQISSEVPQNLSASRPQDRQFILSSKKLLLSDSGFYLCAHNNHNTEAFFGQGTRLTVV.

Notes on this clone: In the same sample, other DNA sequences code for this CDR3. The rearrangement joins TRBV5-4 to TRBJ2-3, with D possibly matching TRBD1 (5 bases). The CDR3 loop spans 15 amino acids. V dropped 4 bases and J dropped 0 bases, with 12 bases sitting between them. Looked up from germline, CDR1 is SGHNT and CDR2 is YYREEE (reference sequence). The CDR3 reads CASSLRTTSTDTQYF. DNA for the CDR3: TGTGCCAGCAGCCTACGGACAACTAGCACAGATACGCAGTATTTT.

The chain carries TRBV29-1 and TRBJ2-3, with 9 bases that match TRBD1. J gave up 4 bases and V 6 bases, and 11 bases lay outside the gene matches. Germline CDR1 is SQVTM and CDR2 is ANQGSEA. The CDR3 covers 15 residues. The CDR3 is CSVGTTGTGSDTQYF. CDR3 bases: TGCAGCGTGGGAACGACCGGGACAGGGTCAGATACGCAGTATTTT.

The chain joins TRBV7-8 to TRBJ1-5, with D maybe TRBD1 (5 bases). V shed 2 bases and J shed 0 bases, with 11 bases lying between them. The CDR3 loop spans 16 amino acids. The germline V gene encodes CDR1 SGHVS and CDR2 FQNEAQ. The CDR3 sequence: CASSLQGYTSNQPQHF. Here the CDR3 DNA reads TGTGCCAGCAGCTTACAGGGCTACACTAGCAATCAGCCCCAGCATTTT.

The chain couples TRBV2 to TRBJ1-1; D ambiguous. This CDR3 has 15 amino acids. CDR1 is SNHLY and CDR2 is FYNNEI in the germline V gene. V was pared by 6 bases and J by 5 bases, with 19 bases between. This CDR3 is CASSLRLRMGTEAFF. The CDR3 region has the DNA TGTGCCAGCAGCCTCCGACTGAGAATGGGGACTGAAGCTTTCTTT.

This sequence joins TRBV30 and TRBJ2-2, with 7 bases that match TRBD2. Losses at the gene ends were 4 bases for V and 3 bases for J; bases not matched to a gene: 2. Per the germline V gene, CDR1 is GTSNPN and CDR2 is SVGIG (reference sequence). This CDR3 contains 13 residues. Here the CDR3 DNA reads TGTGCCTGGACGCGGGAGTACACCGGGGAGCTGTTTTTT. Residues: CAWTREYTGELFF.

The chain combines TRBV5-1 with TRBJ2-1; TRBD1 agrees at 9 bases. With 6 bases clipped from V and 6 bases from J, the junction kept 10 bases outside the gene matches. The CDR3 contains 15 residues. The germline V gene has CDR1 SGHRS and CDR2 YFSETQ. CDR3 sequence (DNA): TGCGCCAGCACGCCTACAGGGGGCTTCGGCAATGAGCAGTTCTTC. As protein: CASTPTGGFGNEQFF. Using reference TRBV5-1 and TRBJ2-1 for the parts outside the CDR3, the full variable domain is KAGVTQTPRYLIKTRGQQVTLSCSPISGHRSVSWYQQTPGQGLQFLFEYFSETQRNKGNFPGRFSGRQFSNSRSEMNVSTLELGDSALYLCASTPTGGFGNEQFFGPGTRLTVL.